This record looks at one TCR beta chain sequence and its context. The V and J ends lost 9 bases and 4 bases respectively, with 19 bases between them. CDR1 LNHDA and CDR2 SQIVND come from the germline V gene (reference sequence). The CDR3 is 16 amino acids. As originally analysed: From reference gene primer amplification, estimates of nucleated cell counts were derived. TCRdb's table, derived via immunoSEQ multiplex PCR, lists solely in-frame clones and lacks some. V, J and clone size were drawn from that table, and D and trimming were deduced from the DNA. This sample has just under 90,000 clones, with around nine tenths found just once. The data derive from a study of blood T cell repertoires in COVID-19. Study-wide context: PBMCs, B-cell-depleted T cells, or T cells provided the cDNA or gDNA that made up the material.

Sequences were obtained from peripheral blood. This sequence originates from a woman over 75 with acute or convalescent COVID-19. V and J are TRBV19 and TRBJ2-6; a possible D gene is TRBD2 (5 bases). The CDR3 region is CASRGKSPSGANVLTF. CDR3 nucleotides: TGTGCCAGCCGAGGGAAATCTCCCTCCGGGGCCAACGTCCTGACTTTC.